The 13 T cell receptor beta chains given below trace back to one sample, sequenced in a study of blood T cells in healthy people across ages. The second PCR ran roughly 6 to 11 cycles with a sample-barcoded 5' primer and J-beta primers. From the 5' RACE reads, TCRdb called clonotypes with MiXCR, one entry per CDR3 protein. This sample has 850,000 or so distinct CDR3 sequences, with roughly 26% found just once. Source material: blood. The receptors were gathered from an elderly woman in good health.

The CDR3 DNA sequence: TGTGCCAGCTCACCACCAGGGGGGAACACTGAGCAGTTCTTC. It translates to CASSPPGGNTEQFF. The J gene is TRBJ2-1, the V gene TRBV18; either TRBD1 or TRBD2 may fit D (6 bases each). Germline CDR1 KGHSH, CDR2 LQKENI. This CDR3 spans 14 amino acids. The V end was cut by 0 bases, the J end by 9 bases, with 12 bases between.

CDR3 sequence reads: CASSERDREQETQYF. The CDR3 nucleotides are TGTGCCAGCAGTGAACGGGACAGGGAACAAGAGACCCAGTACTTC. V is TRBV2 and J is TRBJ2-5; 9 positions agree with TRBD1. Trimming took 2 bases from V and 2 from J; bases not matched to a gene: 3. The germline V gene encodes CDR1 SNHLY and CDR2 FYNNEI. The CDR3 runs 15 residues.

This clonotype was detected many times. The genes are TRBV3-1 and TRBJ2-5, with D possibly being TRBD1 (5 bases). Trimming stripped 0 bases from V and 5 bases from J, with 13 bases between. CDR3 size: 15 residues. Germline V lookup: CDR1 LGHDT, CDR2 YNNKEL (reference sequence). CDR3 nucleotide sequence: TGTGCCAGCAGCCAAGAGTATGTCAGGGCGGAGACCCAGTACTTC. This translates into CASSQEYVRAETQYF.

About this clonotype itself: It may be a read error: a sequence one base away is much more abundant. V and J are TRBV5-1 and TRBJ1-6; TRBD1 agrees at 8 bases. The length of the CDR3 is 15 residues. CDR1 and CDR2 from the germline V gene are SGHRS and YFSETQ. The CDR3 bases are TGCGCCAGCAGCCTTACAGGGGTCCAGGGGGCACCCCACCACTTT. Its translation: CASSLTGVQGAPHHF. Drawing the rest from reference TRBV5-1 and TRBJ1-6, the complete variable domain is KAGVTQTPRYLIKTRGQQVTLSCSPISGHRSVSWYQQTPGQGLQFLFEYFSETQRNKGNFPGRFSGRQFSNSRSEMNVSTLELGDSALYLCASSLTGVQGAPHHFGNGTRLTVT.

In its sample, this clonotype was seen many times. This chain joins TRBV28 and TRBJ1-2, with D tentatively TRBD1 (6 bases). CDR1 is MDHEN and CDR2 is SYDVKM in the germline V gene. V dropped 10 bases and J dropped 3 bases, with 21 bases sitting between them. The CDR3 is made up of 15 amino acids. This CDR3 is CATVLIRDKYYGYTF. The CDR3 DNA sequence: TGTGCCACCGTATTAATCCGGGACAAATACTATGGCTACACCTTC.

The chain couples TRBV11-2 to TRBJ2-1, with D unclear. Germline values: CDR1 SGHAT, CDR2 FQNNGV. V lost 0 bases, J lost 12 bases, and 9 bases lay in between. The CDR3 sequence is 12 residues long. The DNA for the CDR3 is TGTGCCAGCAGCTTAGAAGTCTGTGGGCAGTTCTTC. Protein sequence: CASSLEVCGQFF.

The J gene is TRBJ1-3, the V gene TRBV7-9; D ambiguous. The germline gives CDR1 SEHNR, CDR2 FQNEAQ (reference sequence). Trimming took off 5 bases at V and 6 bases at J, with 17 bases between the two ends. CDR3 length equals 15 residues. CDR3 protein: CASSPGSVGENTIYF. DNA of the CDR3: TGTGCCAGCAGCCCCGGATCAGTTGGGGAAAACACCATATATTTT.

Ten or more counts support this clonotype. This chain links TRBV30 with TRBJ2-6; D remains ambiguous. Trimming left V 0 bases short and J 3 bases short, with 0 bases between. Germline V gene data show CDR1 as GTSNPN and CDR2 as SVGIG (reference sequence). This CDR3 region has 12 residues. CDR3 nucleotide sequence: TGTGCCTGGAGTGTTGGGGCCAACGTCCTGACTTTC. Residues: CAWSVGANVLTF.

Worth noting for this clonotype: One end of the junction does not line up with germline, which may come from a read error. This chain connects TRBV7-6 to TRBJ2-7; 9 bases agree with TRBD2. Germline lookup yields CDR1 SGHVS and CDR2 FNYEAQ. The CDR3 is 18 residues long. The CDR3, as DNA: TGTGCCGGCAGCTTAGCCTTAGCGGGGGCTACTTCCTACAATGAGCAGTACTTC. Translated: CAGSLALAGATSYNEQYF. Using reference TRBV7-6 and TRBJ2-7 for the parts outside the CDR3, the full variable domain is GAGVSQSPRYKVTKRGQDVALRCDPISGHVSLYWYRQALGQGPEFLTYFNYEAQQDKSGLPNDRFSAERPEGSISTLTIQRTEQRDSAMYRCAGSLALAGATSYNEQYFGPGTRLTVT.

The rearrangement joins TRBV9 to TRBJ2-2; no reliable D call. The length of the CDR3 is 15 residues. The germline V and J ends were trimmed by 0 bases and 0 bases, with 6 bases remaining between them. Germline-derived CDR1 and CDR2 are SGDLS and YYNGEE. The CDR3 nucleotides read TGTGCCAGCAGCGTAGGGGTAACGAACACCGGGGAGCTGTTTTTT. This gives the protein CASSVGVTNTGELFF.

This clonotype was observed a handful of times. The rearrangement joins TRBV13 to TRBJ2-2; D unresolved. The CDR3 covers 12 residues. Trimming removed 5 bases at V and 7 bases at J, with 8 bases between. Germline values: CDR1 PRHDT, CDR2 FYEKMQ (reference sequence). CDR3: CASSQGNGELFF. In DNA, the CDR3 is TGTGCCAGCAGCCAAGGGAACGGGGAGCTGTTTTTT.

This clonotype was seen a single time. The rearrangement joins TRBV6-2 or TRBV6-3 to TRBJ2-1; 9 nucleotides agree with TRBD2. V dropped 7 bases and J dropped 8; count of bases not matched to a gene: 15. Germline loops: CDR1 MNHEY, CDR2 SVGEGT. This CDR3 has 16 residues. CDR3 in amino acids: CASTSGGVAGAHEQFF. The CDR3 region has the DNA TGTGCCAGCACTTCCGGGGGGGTAGCGGGAGCTCATGAGCAGTTCTTC.

This clonotype was seen only once. At one end, the junction sequence differs from germline, possibly due to a read error. The chain uses TRBV4-2 and TRBJ2-1, with a tentative D call TRBD2 (5 bases). Germline V gene sequence: CDR1 LGHNA, CDR2 YNFKEQ. The CDR3 extends over 16 amino acids. The CDR3 region has the DNA TGTGCCAGCAGCCAAGTTGGAGGAGAATCCTACAATAAGCAGTTCTTC. Translation: CASSQVGGESYNKQFF.